This T cell receptor beta chain originates from a study of Graves' ophthalmopathy and Graves' hyperthyroidism. Study-wide findings and caveats: With around 88% sensitivity and approximately 80% specificity, a 13-signature model separated ophthalmopathy from stable hyperthyroidism. The model reached approximately 67% sensitivity and around 74% specificity for predicting ophthalmopathy progression. Most thyroid-expanded clonotypes exceeding 0.001 frequency were also found in blood.

Exclusion covered patients with other autoimmune diseases or uncontrolled infections (as well as pregnancy or lactation). The germline V gene encodes CDR1 MDHEN and CDR2 SYDVKM. There are 11 residues in the CDR3. Trimming cost V 5 bases and J 14 bases; bases outside gene matches: 6. Beta-chain TCR CDR3 regions were amplified from RNA transcripts. In the first round, RT-PCR was carried out with HTBI primers, and a multiplex PCR formed the second round. Via MiXCR, TCRdb re-called the multiplex PCR reads, giving one row per CDR3 protein. The sample records approximately 150,000 distinct CDR3 sequences, 39% being singletons. There are many counts of this clonotype. What it binds is not known.

Material: peripheral blood. The receptor's source is a man under 40 with Graves' ophthalmopathy. The chain links TRBV28 to TRBJ2-4; TRBD2 agrees at 7 bases. As DNA, the CDR3 is TGTGCCAGCAGTCTAATGCGGGAGAAGTACTTC. The encoded protein is CASSLMREKYF.